This passage covers 2 T cell receptor beta chains from one sample sequenced in a study of blood T cell repertoires in COVID-19. Sequencing used immunoSEQ multiplex PCR; TCRdb keeps in-frame clones, though not all of them. The repertoire holds some 150,000 clones, approximately 85% seen once, with 8% in the top ten. Sequenced: peripheral blood. These receptors all come from a woman aged 60-75 years with COVID-19, enrolled during active disease.

V gene TRBV3-1 (or the pseudogene TRBV3-2) combines with J gene TRBJ2-7; 8 bases are a match to TRBD2. This CDR3 spans 14 amino acids. With 2 bases clipped from V and 4 bases from J, the junction kept 4 bases outside the gene matches. Germline assignment: CDR1 LGHDT and CDR2 YNNKEL (reference sequence). CDR3 sequence reads: CASSQTGGLYEQYF. The CDR3 bases are TGTGCCAGCAGCCAAACGGGGGGGCTATACGAGCAGTACTTC.

V usage is TRBV13 and J usage is TRBJ1-2; the match to TRBD1 covers 9 bases. Trimming took 0 bases from V and 11 from J; bases not matched to a gene: 16. CDR3 size: 17 residues. The V gene's germline CDR1 is PRHDT and CDR2 FYEKMQ (reference sequence). The CDR3 loop is CASSLGREQGALLGYTF. The CDR3 region has the DNA TGTGCCAGCAGCTTAGGCCGAGAACAGGGGGCGCTTTTAGGGTACACCTTC.